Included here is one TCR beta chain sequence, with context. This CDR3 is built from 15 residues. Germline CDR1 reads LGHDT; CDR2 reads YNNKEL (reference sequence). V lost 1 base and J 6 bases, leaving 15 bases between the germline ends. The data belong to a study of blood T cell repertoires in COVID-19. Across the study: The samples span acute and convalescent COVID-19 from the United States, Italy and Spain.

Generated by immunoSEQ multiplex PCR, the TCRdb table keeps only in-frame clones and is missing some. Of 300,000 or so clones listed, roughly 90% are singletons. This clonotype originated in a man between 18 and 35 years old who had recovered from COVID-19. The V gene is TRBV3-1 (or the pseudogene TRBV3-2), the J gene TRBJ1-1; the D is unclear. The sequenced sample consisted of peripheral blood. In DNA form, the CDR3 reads TGTGCCAGCAGCCAAGGCGGGCCGGTGAGCGCTGAAGCTTTCTTT. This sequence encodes CASSQGGPVSAEAFF.